This T cell receptor beta chain derives from a study of blood T cell repertoires in COVID-19. Libraries were prepared by immunoSEQ multiplex PCR; TCRdb keeps only in-frame clonotypes and omits some of them. Here the sample spans about 55,000 clones, roughly 85% being singletons. In its sample, this clone was seen a few times. This CDR3 region has 16 residues. From germline, CDR1 is SGHDN and CDR2 FVKESK. Trimming removed 2 bases at V and 1 base at J, with 13 bases between. The sequence derives from a human donor in a cohort sampled during active or convalescent COVID-19. Sequenced: peripheral blood. The chain links TRBV14 to TRBJ2-3; no clear D. CDR3 amino acids: CASSQWRMSRTDTQYF. Here the CDR3 DNA reads TGTGCCAGCAGCCAATGGCGGATGTCCCGCACAGATACGCAGTATTTT. Complete variable domain (other parts from reference TRBV14 and TRBJ2-3): EAGVTQFPSHSVIEKGQTVTLRCDPISGHDNLYWYRRVMGKEIKFLLHFVKESKQDESGMPNNRFLAERTGGTYSTLKVQPAELEDSGVYFCASSQWRMSRTDTQYFGPGTRLTVL.